This T cell receptor (beta chain) appears in the sequencing data of a study of cytomegalovirus exposure and HLA in healthy donors. This clone appeared a few times. The antigen remains undetermined. The study ran its PCR with 60 Vbeta and 13 Jbeta primers. Per the original methods: Approximately 9.9 million shared chains were among the approximately 87 million unique TCR beta chains that a later analysis counted. TCRdb's table, derived via immunoSEQ multiplex PCR, lists solely in-frame clones and lacks some. That table furnishes V, J and clone size, whereas the DNA furnished D and trimming. The sample holds some 97,000 clones; 84% are singletons and the top ten take 1.2%. Germline loops: CDR1 LNHDA, CDR2 SQIVND (reference sequence). The CDR3 has 13 residues. V lost 1 base, J lost 9 bases, and 10 bases lay in between. Study-wide points: Of the V segments, some could not be distinguished, including TRBV6-2 and TRBV6-3, and were excluded. Rare sequences made up most TCRs, while some public TCRs were found in many donors.

The chain carries TRBV19 and TRBJ2-1; D uncertain. The clonotype originates from a woman younger than 30 in good health and CMV-seronegative. The sample consisted of PBMCs. DNA of the CDR3: TGTGCCAGTAGTATAGTTTCAGATTCTGAGCAGTTCTTC. The encoded protein is CASSIVSDSEQFF.